Sequencing of this T cell receptor (beta chain) was carried out in a study of beta chain features in type 1 diabetes. Study-wide context: Age, gender and cell yields were similar between patients and healthy donors. General study points: Any HLA-type effect on TCRB rearrangement remained unresolved here. A cDNA-based sequencing approach could over-represent cells with high TCR expression. All four CD4+ subsets of Type 1 diabetes patients contained TCRB CDR3s that were moderately but significantly shorter.

This clone appeared a few times. Antigen unknown. Of the isolated RNA, all was reverse transcribed, and so the sequenced material was expressed TCRB transcripts. Some clones are missing from TCRdb's copy, which holds only in-frame ones; the method was immunoSEQ multiplex PCR. The sample yields about 650,000 clones, roughly 12% seen once. The CDR3 sequence is 14 residues long. The receptor was isolated from a man in his thirties or forties with type 1 diabetes. The sequencing sample was made of naive CD4+ T cells from blood. This sequence joins TRBV21-1 and TRBJ2-5; whether TRBD1, the table's D call, matches the DNA was not checked. TRBV21-1 is described as a pseudogene. The CDR3 loop is CASSADRGQETQYF. CDR3 nucleotide sequence: TGTGCCAGCAGCGCCGACAGGGGCCAAGAGACCCAGTACTTC.